This T cell receptor beta chain was sequenced for a study of regulatory T cells in long-lasting Graves disease. This clonotype was seen ten or more times. The time point is: newly diagnosed GD, antithyroid drugs for less than 3 months. With RNA extracted from PBMCs as input, the TCR library was made. HTBI primers from iRepertoire and Arm-PCR of CDR3 regions yielded the TCR beta libraries. TCRdb recomputed calls from the multiplex PCR reads with MiXCR, one row per CDR3 protein. The sample lists hundreds of thousands of distinct CDR3 sequences, roughly 15% occurring once. V was cut by 0 bases and J by 7 bases, with 7 bases left in between. The CDR3 loop spans 12 amino acids. Germline values: CDR1 GTSNPN, CDR2 SVGIG (reference sequence).

Sequenced here: peripheral blood mononuclear cells (PBMCs), sampled at new diagnosis, from a patient treated with antithyroid drugs. The V gene is TRBV30, the J gene TRBJ2-1, with no clear D. This TCR was sampled from a female donor with Graves disease. For the CDR3, the DNA is TGTGCCTGGAGTGTAGCTTCTAATGAGCAGTTCTTC. It is translated as CAWSVASNEQFF.